This TCR beta chain stems from a study of blood T cell repertoires in COVID-19. V lost 1 base to trimming and J lost 7 bases, with 16 bases between them. Germline V CDR1 and CDR2: MGHDK, SYGVNS. This CDR3 has 15 residues. Original processing methods: For nucleated cells, counts were estimated from reference gene primer amplification. The protocol was immunoSEQ multiplex PCR, while the TCRdb copy is restricted to in-frame clones and leaves out a portion. V and J calls plus clone size are reproduced from that table; the DNA served to infer D and trimming. The table has a few hundred thousand clones, 90% seen once; the top ten hold around 4.3%.

The receptor's source is a woman younger than 30 with acute COVID-19. J is TRBJ1-2 and V is TRBV25-1, with D maybe TRBD1 (6 bases). The sample comprised PBMCs or T cells enriched from blood (not recorded which). As DNA, the CDR3 is TGTGCCAGCAGTGAATTGCACAGGGTTTCCGGTGGCTACACCTTC. The encoded protein is CASSELHRVSGGYTF.